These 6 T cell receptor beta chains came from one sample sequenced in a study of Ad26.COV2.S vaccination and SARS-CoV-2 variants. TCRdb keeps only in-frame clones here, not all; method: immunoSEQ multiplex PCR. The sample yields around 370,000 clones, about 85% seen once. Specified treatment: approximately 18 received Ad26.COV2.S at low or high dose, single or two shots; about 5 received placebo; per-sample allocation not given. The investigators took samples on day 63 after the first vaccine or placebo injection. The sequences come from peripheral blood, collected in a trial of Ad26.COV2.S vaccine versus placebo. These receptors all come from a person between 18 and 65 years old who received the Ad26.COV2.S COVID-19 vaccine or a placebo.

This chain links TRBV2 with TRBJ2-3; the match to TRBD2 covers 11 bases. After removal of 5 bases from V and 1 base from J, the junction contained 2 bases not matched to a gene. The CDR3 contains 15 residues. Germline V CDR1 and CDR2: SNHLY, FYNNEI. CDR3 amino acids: CASSQGLAGTDTQYF. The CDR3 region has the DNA TGTGCCAGCAGTCAGGGACTAGCGGGCACAGATACGCAGTATTTT. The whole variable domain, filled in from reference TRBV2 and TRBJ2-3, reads EPEVTQTPSHQVTQMGQEVILRCVPISNHLYFYWYRQILGQKVEFLVSFYNNEISEKSEIFDDQFSVERPDGSNFTLKIRSTKLEDSAMYFCASSQGLAGTDTQYFGPGTRLTVL.

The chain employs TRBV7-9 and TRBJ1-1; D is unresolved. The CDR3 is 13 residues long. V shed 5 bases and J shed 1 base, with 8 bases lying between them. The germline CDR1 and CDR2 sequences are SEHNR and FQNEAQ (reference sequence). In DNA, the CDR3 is TGTGCCAGCAGCACTGGTGGGAACACTGAAGCTTTCTTT. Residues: CASSTGGNTEAFF.

In nucleotides, the CDR3 is TGTGCCAGTAGTATAACGTCCGGGGCCCCTCAAGAGACCCAGTACTTC. Amino acids: CASSITSGAPQETQYF. The chain couples TRBV19 to TRBJ2-5; the D gene could be TRBD1 or TRBD2 (5 bases each). This CDR3 comprises 16 residues. V was shortened by 2 bases and J by 2 bases, with 15 bases between the two germline ends. CDR1 and CDR2 from the germline V gene are LNHDA and SQIVND (reference sequence).

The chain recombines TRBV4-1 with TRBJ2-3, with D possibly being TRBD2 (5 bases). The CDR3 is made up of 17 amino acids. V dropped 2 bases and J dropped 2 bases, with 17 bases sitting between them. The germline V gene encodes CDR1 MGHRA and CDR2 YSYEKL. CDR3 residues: CASSQRRVGVATDTQYF. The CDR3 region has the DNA TGCGCCAGCAGCCAACGGCGGGTGGGCGTGGCCACAGATACGCAGTATTTT.

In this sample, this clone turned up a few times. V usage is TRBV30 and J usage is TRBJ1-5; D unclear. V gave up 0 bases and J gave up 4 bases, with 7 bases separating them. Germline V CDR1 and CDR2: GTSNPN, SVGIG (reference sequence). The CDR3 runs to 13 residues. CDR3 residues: CAWSVLGNQPQHF. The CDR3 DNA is TGTGCCTGGAGTGTATTGGGTAATCAGCCCCAGCATTTT.

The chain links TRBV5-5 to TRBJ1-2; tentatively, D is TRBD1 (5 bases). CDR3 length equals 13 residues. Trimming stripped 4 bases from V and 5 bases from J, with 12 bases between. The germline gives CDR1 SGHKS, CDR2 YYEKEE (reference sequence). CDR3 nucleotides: TGTGCCAGCAGCCCGGGACTGAGATATGGCTACACCTTC. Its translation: CASSPGLRYGYTF. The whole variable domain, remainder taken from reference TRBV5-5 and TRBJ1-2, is DAGVTQSPTHLIKTRGQQVTLRCSPISGHKSVSWYQQVLGQGPQFIFQYYEKEERGRGNFPDRFSARQFPNYSSELNVNALLLGDSALYLCASSPGLRYGYTFGSGTRLTVV.